These 9 T cell receptor beta chains were sequenced from one sample in a study of human T cells and chemical hapten exposure. Sample time point: healthy volunteer bleed at 6 weeks. The starting material, unfractionated whole blood, was used for total RNA extraction. One entry per CDR3 protein results from TCRdb running MiXCR on the RACE reads. The sample has around 65,000 distinct CDR3 sequences, about 6% seen once. Sequencing input: whole blood. Receptors originate from a female donor in good health. Some clones in this sample may be carry-over from other donors' samples.

This clonotype appeared many times. The chain employs TRBV28 and TRBJ2-1; D gene ambiguous. The CDR3 length is 11 residues. The V and J ends lost 5 bases and 9 bases respectively, with 8 bases between them. Germline V gene lookup returns CDR1 MDHEN and CDR2 SYDVKM. The CDR3 loop is CASSLNAEQFF. The CDR3 DNA reads as TGTGCCAGCAGTCTTAACGCTGAGCAGTTCTTC.

This clonotype has a handful of counts. The chain combines TRBV6-2 or TRBV6-3 with TRBJ1-1, with D hard to call. The CDR3 sequence is 14 residues long. The germline V gene has CDR1 MNHEY and CDR2 SVGEGT. With 2 bases removed from V and 4 bases from J, the gap between germline ends came to 11 bases. The CDR3 DNA follows: TGTGCCAGCAGTTACAGGGAGCATGGCACTGAAGCTTTCTTT. This sequence encodes CASSYREHGTEAFF.

This rearrangement joins TRBV3-1 to TRBJ2-4, with TRBD1 matching 7 bases. CDR3 length: 18 residues. The germline CDR1 and CDR2 sequences are LGHDT and YNNKEL (reference sequence). The junction had 8 bases not matched to a gene; V was cut back by 0 bases and J by 0 bases. The CDR3 nucleotides read TGTGCCAGCAGCCAAGATCGGGGACAGAACCTAGCCAAAAACATTCAGTACTTC. Its protein product is CASSQDRGQNLAKNIQYF. Full variable domain (remainder filled in from reference TRBV3-1 and TRBJ2-4): DTAVSQTPKYLVTQMGNDKSIKCEQNLGHDTMYWYKQDSKKFLKIMFSYNNKELIINETVPNRFSPKSPDKAHLNLHINSLELGDSAVYFCASSQDRGQNLAKNIQYFGAGTRLSVL.

For this clonotype: A much more abundant neighbour one base away suggests this may be a read error. The chain recombines TRBV10-3 with TRBJ2-6; D might be TRBD1 (6 bases). The CDR3 has 16 residues. Germline V CDR1 and CDR2: ENHRY, SYGVKD. CDR3 region: CVISAVGHGGANVLTF. The CDR3 bases are TGTGTCATCAGTGCTGTGGGACACGGAGGGGCCAACGTCCTGACTTTC.

Many counts were recorded for this clonotype. This rearrangement joins TRBV6-1 to TRBJ2-3; D may correspond to TRBD1 or TRBD2 (5 bases each). This CDR3 contains 10 residues. CDR1 and CDR2 (germline): MNHNS, SASEGT. V gave up 8 bases and J gave up 6 bases, with 6 bases separating them. In DNA form, the CDR3 reads TGTGCCAGCGGGGGTGATACGCAGTATTTT. Translated, it gives CASGGDTQYF.

This clonotype occurred a few times. The chain combines TRBV5-1 with TRBJ2-3; 8 positions match TRBD2. V was clipped by 3 bases and J by 3 bases; unmatched bases: 12. Germline V gene data show CDR1 as SGHRS and CDR2 as YFSETQ. This CDR3 is 17 amino acids long. CDR3 nucleotides: TGCGCCAGCAGCTCCCAACCGGGACTAGGAAGGACAGATACGCAGTATTTT. Residues: CASSSQPGLGRTDTQYF.

The CDR3 sequence: CASSSGTSVLRGEKLFF. For the CDR3, the DNA is TGTGCCAGCTCCTCCGGGACAAGTGTTTTGCGGGGTGAAAAACTGTTTTTT. V gene TRBV2 combines with J gene TRBJ1-4; a possible D gene is TRBD1 (6 bases). Trimming shortened V by 8 bases and J by 7 bases, and 26 bases separated the two germline ends. Germline loops: CDR1 SNHLY, CDR2 FYNNEI. CDR3 length: 17 amino acids.

This clonotype was picked up a small number of times. The J gene is TRBJ1-1, the V gene TRBV20-1; TRBD1 matches 7 bases. There are 14 residues in the CDR3. Unmatched junction bases numbered 9, after V lost 4 bases and J lost 4 bases. Looked up from germline, CDR1 is DFQATT and CDR2 is SNEGSKA (reference sequence). DNA of the CDR3: TGCAGTGCTAAGGGGGCTCGGGGGACCACTGAAGCTTTCTTT. This codes for CSAKGARGTTEAFF.

The chain joins TRBV29-1 to TRBJ2-1; D remains unclear. The CDR3 covers 11 residues. Germline assignment: CDR1 SQVTM and CDR2 ANQGSEA. V was shortened by 6 bases and J by 8 bases, with 11 bases between the two germline ends. CDR3 bases: TGCAGCGTCACGAGTGGCGATGAGCAGTTCTTC. This gives the protein CSVTSGDEQFF.